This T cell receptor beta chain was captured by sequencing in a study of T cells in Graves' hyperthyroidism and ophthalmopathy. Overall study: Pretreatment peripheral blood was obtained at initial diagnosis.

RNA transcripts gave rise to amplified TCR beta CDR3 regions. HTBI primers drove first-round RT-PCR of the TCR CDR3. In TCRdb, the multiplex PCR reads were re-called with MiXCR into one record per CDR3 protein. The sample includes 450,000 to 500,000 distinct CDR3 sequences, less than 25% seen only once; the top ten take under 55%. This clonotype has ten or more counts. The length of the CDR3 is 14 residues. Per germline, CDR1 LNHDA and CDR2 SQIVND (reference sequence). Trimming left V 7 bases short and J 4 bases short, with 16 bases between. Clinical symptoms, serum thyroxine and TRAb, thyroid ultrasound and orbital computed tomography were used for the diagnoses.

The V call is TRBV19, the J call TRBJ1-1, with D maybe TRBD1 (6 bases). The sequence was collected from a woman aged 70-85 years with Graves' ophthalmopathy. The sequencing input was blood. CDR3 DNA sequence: TGTGCCAGTACGTTTGCCGGACAGCTCACTGAAGCTTTCTTT. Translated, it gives CASTFAGQLTEAFF.